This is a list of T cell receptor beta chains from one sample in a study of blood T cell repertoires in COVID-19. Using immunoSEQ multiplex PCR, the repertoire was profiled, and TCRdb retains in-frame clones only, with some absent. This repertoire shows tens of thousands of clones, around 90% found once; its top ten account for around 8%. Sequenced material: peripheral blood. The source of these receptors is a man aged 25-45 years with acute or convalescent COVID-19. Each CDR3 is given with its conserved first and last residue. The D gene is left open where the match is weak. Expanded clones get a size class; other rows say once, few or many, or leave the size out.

cdr3_aa: CASSSLTGVGDTQYF
cdr3_nt: TGTGCCAGCAGCTCCCTGACGGGAGTTGGAGATACGCAGTATTTT
d_call: NA
j_call: TRBJ2-3
v_call: TRBV7-6
clone_size: NA

cdr3_aa: CASSLTDYNSPLHF
cdr3_nt: TGCGCCAGCAGCTTGACAGACTATAATTCACCCCTCCACTTT
d_call: NA
j_call: TRBJ1-6
v_call: TRBV5-1
clone_size: once

cdr3_aa: CASSVEASGAADTQYF
cdr3_nt: TGTGCCAGCAGCGTAGAGGCTAGCGGGGCCGCAGATACGCAGTATTTT
d_call: TRBD2
j_call: TRBJ2-3
v_call: TRBV9
clone_size: once

cdr3_aa: CATSDTQGIQETQYF
cdr3_nt: TGTGCCACCAGTGATACTCAGGGGATCCAAGAGACCCAGTACTTC
d_call: NA
j_call: TRBJ2-5
v_call: TRBV24-1
clone_size: NA

cdr3_aa: CASSRDTYEQYF
cdr3_nt: TGTGCCAGCAGCCGGGACACCTACGAGCAGTACTTC
d_call: NA
j_call: TRBJ2-7
v_call: TRBV7-9
clone_size: NA

cdr3_aa: CASSPGGSGRLEQFF
cdr3_nt: TGTGCCAGTAGTCCAGGGGGTAGCGGGAGACTTGAGCAGTTCTTC
d_call: TRBD2
j_call: TRBJ2-1
v_call: TRBV19
clone_size: once

cdr3_aa: CAWSSGTYFYEQYF
cdr3_nt: TGTGCCTGGAGTAGCGGGACCTACTTCTACGAGCAGTACTTC
d_call: TRBD2
j_call: TRBJ2-7
v_call: TRBV30
clone_size: once

cdr3_aa: CASSLSEGTGYEQYF
cdr3_nt: TGCGCCAGCAGCCTGTCTGAAGGGACAGGCTACGAGCAGTACTTC
d_call: TRBD1
j_call: TRBJ2-7
v_call: TRBV5-1
clone_size: NA

cdr3_aa: CAWTIDRARGYTF
cdr3_nt: TGTGCCTGGACTATCGACAGGGCAAGGGGCTACACCTTC
d_call: TRBD1
j_call: TRBJ1-2
v_call: TRBV30
clone_size: NA

cdr3_aa: CASSIGTPGAQYF
cdr3_nt: TGTGCCAGTAGCATTGGGACTCCTGGAGCCCAGTACTTC
d_call: NA
j_call: TRBJ2-5
v_call: TRBV19
clone_size: NA

cdr3_aa: CASSFTTGGIDTQYF
cdr3_nt: TGTGCCAGCAGCTTTACCACAGGGGGCATTGATACGCAGTATTTT
d_call: TRBD1
j_call: TRBJ2-3
v_call: TRBV7-2
clone_size: NA

cdr3_aa: CASSVPSGRADTQYF
cdr3_nt: TGTGCCAGCAGTGTCCCCAGCGGGAGAGCAGATACGCAGTATTTT
d_call: TRBD2
j_call: TRBJ2-3
v_call: TRBV2
clone_size: NA

cdr3_aa: CASSLGGFANQPQHF
cdr3_nt: TGTGCCAGCAGTTTAGGAGGGTTCGCCAATCAGCCCCAGCATTTT
d_call: NA
j_call: TRBJ1-5
v_call: TRBV27
clone_size: NA

cdr3_aa: CASSPGGLYNEQFF
cdr3_nt: TGTGCCAGTAGCCCGGGGGGTCTCTACAATGAGCAGTTCTTC
d_call: TRBD2
j_call: TRBJ2-1
v_call: TRBV19
clone_size: NA

cdr3_aa: CASRAGQGFRYTF
cdr3_nt: TGTGCCTCCCGGGCGGGACAGGGTTTCCGCTACACCTTC
d_call: TRBD1
j_call: TRBJ1-2
v_call: TRBV10-3
clone_size: NA

cdr3_aa: CASSPPSGAYTGELFF
cdr3_nt: TGTGCCAGCTCACCACCGTCGGGAGCGTACACCGGGGAGCTGTTTTTT
d_call: NA
j_call: TRBJ2-2
v_call: TRBV18
clone_size: NA

cdr3_aa: CASSLVSGRADEQFF
cdr3_nt: TGTGCCAGCAGCTTAGTTAGCGGGAGGGCCGATGAGCAGTTCTTC
d_call: TRBD2
j_call: TRBJ2-1
v_call: TRBV11-2
clone_size: NA

cdr3_aa: CASSMGRSSYNEQFF
cdr3_nt: TGTGCCAGTAGTATGGGGCGTAGCTCCTACAATGAGCAGTTCTTC
d_call: NA
j_call: TRBJ2-1
v_call: TRBV19
clone_size: NA

cdr3_aa: CATSHDGELFF
cdr3_nt: TGTGCCACTAGCCACGACGGGGAGCTGTTTTTT
d_call: NA
j_call: TRBJ2-2
v_call: TRBV28
clone_size: NA

cdr3_aa: CASSLTGVYGYTF
cdr3_nt: TGTGCCAGCAGTCTAACGGGGGTCTATGGCTACACCTTC
d_call: NA
j_call: TRBJ1-2
v_call: TRBV6-5
clone_size: few

cdr3_aa: CASSPRVFGTDTQYF
cdr3_nt: TGTGCCAGCAGCCCCAGGGTTTTCGGCACAGATACGCAGTATTTT
d_call: NA
j_call: TRBJ2-3
v_call: TRBV7-8
clone_size: NA

cdr3_aa: CASSFSGVATEAFF
cdr3_nt: TGTGCCAGCAGCTTCTCGGGGGTGGCCACTGAAGCTTTCTTT
d_call: NA
j_call: TRBJ1-1
v_call: TRBV7-9
clone_size: NA

cdr3_aa: CASSAEGVAKNIQYF
cdr3_nt: TGCGCCAGCAGCGCCGAGGGAGTGGCCAAAAACATTCAGTACTTC
d_call: NA
j_call: TRBJ2-4
v_call: TRBV5-1
clone_size: NA

cdr3_aa: CASSGGSGNTGELFF
cdr3_nt: TGTGCCAGCAGTGGGGGAAGCGGGAACACCGGGGAGCTGTTTTTT
d_call: NA
j_call: TRBJ2-2
v_call: TRBV6-4
clone_size: NA

cdr3_aa: CASSVGSGQEGLKAFF
cdr3_nt: TGTGCCAGCAGCGTAGGTTCGGGACAGGAGGGACTGAAAGCTTTCTTT
d_call: TRBD1
j_call: TRBJ1-1
v_call: TRBV9
clone_size: NA

cdr3_aa: CASSEEEGGGSPLHF
cdr3_nt: TGTGCCAGCAGTGAAGAGGAAGGAGGAGGGTCACCCCTCCACTTT
d_call: NA
j_call: TRBJ1-6
v_call: TRBV6-1
clone_size: NA

cdr3_aa: CATIDRASNQPQHF
cdr3_nt: TGTGCCACTATCGACAGGGCTTCCAATCAGCCCCAGCATTTT
d_call: TRBD1
j_call: TRBJ1-5
v_call: TRBV6-5
clone_size: NA

cdr3_aa: CASSYAGNTGELFF
cdr3_nt: TGTGCCAGCAGTTACGCAGGGAACACCGGGGAGCTGTTTTTT
d_call: NA
j_call: TRBJ2-2
v_call: TRBV28
clone_size: NA

cdr3_aa: CASSRQLTEENQPQHF
cdr3_nt: TGTGCCAGCAGTCGTCAGTTGACGGAGGAGAATCAGCCCCAGCATTTT
d_call: NA
j_call: TRBJ1-5
v_call: TRBV7-9
clone_size: NA

cdr3_aa: CASSYSRSDTGELFF
cdr3_nt: TGTGCCAGCAGTTACTCTCGGTCCGACACCGGGGAGCTGTTTTTT
d_call: NA
j_call: TRBJ2-2
v_call: TRBV6-5
clone_size: NA

cdr3_aa: CASSPFIAGGGSYNEQFF
cdr3_nt: TGTGCCAGCAGCCCCTTTATTGCGGGAGGCGGCTCCTACAATGAGCAGTTCTTC
d_call: TRBD2
j_call: TRBJ2-1
v_call: TRBV7-2
clone_size: NA

cdr3_aa: CASSQVRGGTVNTEAFF
cdr3_nt: TGCGCCAGCAGCCAAGTTAGGGGCGGGACGGTGAACACTGAAGCTTTCTTT
d_call: NA
j_call: TRBJ1-1
v_call: TRBV4-1
clone_size: NA

cdr3_aa: CASGPQGRNTQYF
cdr3_nt: TGTGCCAGCGGGCCACAGGGTCGGAATACGCAGTATTTT
d_call: NA
j_call: TRBJ2-3
v_call: TRBV27
clone_size: NA

cdr3_aa: CASSLDRGGGQPQHF
cdr3_nt: TGTGCCAGCTCGCTTGACAGGGGAGGTGGTCAGCCCCAGCATTTT
d_call: TRBD1
j_call: TRBJ1-5
v_call: TRBV18
clone_size: NA

cdr3_aa: CASSQLGRNTGELFF
cdr3_nt: TGCGCCAGCAGCCAACTGGGGAGGAACACCGGGGAGCTGTTTTTT
d_call: NA
j_call: TRBJ2-2
v_call: TRBV4-1
clone_size: NA